Each of the 26 T cell receptor beta chains below was sequenced from the same sample in a study of T cell changes during pregnancy in multiple sclerosis (dated by TCRdb to between 2018 and 2020). Library method: the immunoSEQ multiplex PCR assay. This immuneACCESS table, as held by TCRdb, lists in-frame sequences with V and J called but not all clones. Of the missing ones, under half trace to an unresolved V gene in checked studies; the others have no known cause. A total of tens of thousands of clones appear in this sample, more than 90% of them only once. Approximately 2% of the sample is held by the ten biggest clonotypes. This specimen consisted of CD4+ T cells from peripheral blood mononuclear cells, obtained after pregnancy. All receptors derive from a female donor in good health, enrolled as a control in a pregnancy study.

This sequence joins TRBV5-4 and TRBJ2-5, with D perhaps matching TRBD2 (7 bases). V shed 5 bases and J shed 5 bases, with 16 bases lying between them. The germline V gene encodes CDR1 SGHNT and CDR2 YYREEE (reference sequence). The CDR3 extends over 14 amino acids. The CDR3 DNA reads as TGTGCCAGCAGTGAGGGGGGGGGCCCGGAGACCCAGTACTTC. As protein: CASSEGGGPETQYF. Using reference TRBV5-4 and TRBJ2-5 for the parts outside the CDR3, the full variable domain is ETGVTQSPTHLIKTRGQQVTLRCSSQSGHNTVSWYQQALGQGPQFIFQYYREEENGRGNFPPRFSGLQFPNYSSELNVNALELDDSALYLCASSEGGGPETQYFGPGTRLLVL.

The V and J genes are TRBV5-4 and TRBJ1-4; tentative D call: TRBD1 (5 bases). The V gene's germline CDR1 is SGHNT and CDR2 YYREEE (reference sequence). V was trimmed by 5 bases and J by 5 bases, leaving 16 bases between them. CDR3 length: 15 residues. Written as DNA, the CDR3 is TGTGCCAGCAGTCCCCAGGGTTTAGGAAATGAAAAACTGTTTTTT. This encodes CASSPQGLGNEKLFF. Together with reference TRBV5-4 and TRBJ1-4, the CDR3 gives the full variable domain: ETGVTQSPTHLIKTRGQQVTLRCSSQSGHNTVSWYQQALGQGPQFIFQYYREEENGRGNFPPRFSGLQFPNYSSELNVNALELDDSALYLCASSPQGLGNEKLFFGSGTQLSVL.

This clone has a single count. The chain uses TRBV18 and TRBJ2-1; 10 nucleotides agree with TRBD1. Germline V gene data show CDR1 as KGHSH and CDR2 as LQKENI. Unmatched junction bases numbered 5, after V lost 8 bases and J lost 7 bases. This CDR3 spans 13 amino acids. CDR3 in amino acids: CASLPGQGNEQFF. The DNA for the CDR3 is TGTGCCAGCCTCCCGGGACAGGGGAATGAGCAGTTCTTC. Using reference TRBV18 and TRBJ2-1 for the parts outside the CDR3, the full variable domain is NAGVMQNPRHLVRRRGQEARLRCSPMKGHSHVYWYRQLPEEGLKFMVYLQKENIIDESGMPKERFSAEFPKEGPSILRIQQVVRGDSAAYFCASLPGQGNEQFFGPGTRLTVL.

The chain has TRBV28 and TRBJ1-5, with D maybe TRBD1 (6 bases). The germline CDR1 and CDR2 sequences are MDHEN and SYDVKM. Trimming left V 6 bases short and J 4 bases short, with 10 bases between. There are 13 residues in the CDR3. CDR3 bases: TGTGCCAGCAGATTACAGGGTAATCAGCCCCAGCATTTT. Translation: CASRLQGNQPQHF.

The rearrangement uses TRBV5-1 and TRBJ2-3; 7 nucleotides line up with TRBD1. The ends lost 5 bases at V and 5 bases at J; junction bases unmatched: 8. The CDR3 runs to 14 residues. CDR1 is SGHRS and CDR2 is YFSETQ in the germline V gene. CDR3 nucleotide sequence: TGCGCCAGCAGAAAAGGGGGCGCAGAAGATACGCAGTATTTT. As protein: CASRKGGAEDTQYF.

V is TRBV6-1 and J is TRBJ1-5, with 7 bases that match TRBD1. This CDR3 has 15 residues. Germline V lookup: CDR1 MNHNS, CDR2 SASEGT. V trimming: 4 bases; J trimming: 3 bases; junction bases outside the gene matches: 6. Here the CDR3 reads CASSAQTGPNQPQHF. In DNA form, the CDR3 reads TGTGCCAGCAGTGCGCAGACAGGGCCCAATCAGCCCCAGCATTTT.

This clone showed up just a few times. The chain couples TRBV30 to TRBJ2-7; TRBD1 matches at 7 bases. The CDR3 spans 17 residues. Per the germline V gene, CDR1 is GTSNPN and CDR2 is SVGIG (reference sequence). V lost 0 bases to trimming and J lost 3 bases; unmatched junction nucleotides: 14. The CDR3 spells CAWSVLSRQGILYEQYF. Written as DNA, the CDR3 is TGTGCCTGGAGTGTCCTTTCACGACAGGGCATCCTCTACGAGCAGTACTTC.

Points on this clone: Other nucleotide sequences in the sample specify the same CDR3. The chain uses TRBV5-1 and TRBJ1-5; D is undetermined. The CDR3 loop spans 15 amino acids. V lost 0 bases, J lost 0 bases, and 7 bases lay in between. CDR1 SGHRS and CDR2 YFSETQ come from the germline V gene. The CDR3 protein is CASSLAGNSNQPQHF. CDR3 nucleotide sequence: TGCGCCAGCAGCTTGGCCGGTAATAGCAATCAGCCCCAGCATTTT.

V and J are TRBV9 and TRBJ2-3; 10 bases map to TRBD2. The CDR3 loop spans 20 amino acids. The V gene end was trimmed by 4 bases and the J gene end by 4 bases; junction bases not matched to a gene: 21. Looked up from germline, CDR1 is SGDLS and CDR2 is YYNGEE. DNA of the CDR3: TGTGCCAGCAGCCCCACGGCCTCAAGCGGGAGGGCCGGAAGTCCAGATACGCAGTATTTT. It translates to CASSPTASSGRAGSPDTQYF.

This clone was found a few times. V gene TRBV29-1 combines with J gene TRBJ2-3; D is ambiguous. CDR3 length: 14 residues. Between the trimmed V and J ends, which lost 7 bases and 7 bases, there was a span of 21 bases. Germline V gene data show CDR1 as SQVTM and CDR2 as ANQGSEA. CDR3 in amino acids: CSAQVDDGFYTQYF. In nucleotides, the CDR3 is TGCAGCGCCCAGGTAGACGATGGGTTTTATACGCAGTATTTT.

The chain recombines TRBV4-2 with TRBJ2-7, with 14 bases identical to TRBD2. Losses at the gene ends were 6 bases for V and 2 bases for J; bases not matched to a gene: 6. CDR3 length: 16 amino acids. Germline CDR1 reads LGHNA; CDR2 reads YNFKEQ. The DNA for the CDR3 is TGTGCCAGCAGTCTCACGACTAGCGGGAGGGCCTACGAGCAGTACTTC. Its protein product is CASSLTTSGRAYEQYF.

This sequence joins TRBV29-1 and TRBJ2-1; D unresolved. Trimming shortened V by 2 bases and J by 0 bases, and 5 bases separated the two germline ends. Per the germline V gene, CDR1 is SQVTM and CDR2 is ANQGSEA. CDR3 size: 13 residues. The CDR3: CSVEKSSYNEQFF. In nucleotides, the CDR3 is TGCAGCGTTGAAAAGAGCTCCTACAATGAGCAGTTCTTC.

The V call is TRBV10-3, the J call TRBJ1-1; D is unresolved. CDR3 size: 14 residues. Trimming left V 3 bases short and J 3 bases short, with 11 bases between. CDR1 and CDR2 from the germline V gene are ENHRY and SYGVKD. CDR3 nucleotides: TGTGCCATCAGTGACCTGTTGGTAGACACTGAAGCTTTCTTT. Translation gives CAISDLLVDTEAFF.

The CDR3 spells CASSSVGAEYEQYF. The CDR3 bases are TGTGCCAGCAGCTCCGTAGGGGCGGAATACGAGCAGTACTTC. The chain links TRBV11-2 to TRBJ2-7; weak D call: TRBD1 (5 bases). V was pared by 4 bases and J by 4 bases, with 14 bases between. Germline values: CDR1 SGHAT, CDR2 FQNNGV. The CDR3 is made up of 14 amino acids.

The chain uses TRBV27 and TRBJ2-1; D is perhaps TRBD1 (6 bases). The CDR3 sequence is 14 residues long. Germline CDR1 reads MNHEY; CDR2 reads SMNVEV (reference sequence). Trimming pared 3 bases from V and 10 bases from J, leaving 16 bases between. In DNA form, the CDR3 reads TGTGCCAGCAGTTTCGGAGTGGGGGCTGGGGAGCAGTTCTTC. This codes for CASSFGVGAGEQFF.

The genes are TRBV19 and TRBJ2-3; the D gene is possibly TRBD1 (5 bases). This CDR3 contains 14 residues. V lost 4 bases, J lost 4 bases, and 12 bases lay in between. Germline values: CDR1 LNHDA, CDR2 SQIVND (reference sequence). The CDR3 region is CASSTLGHADTQYF. CDR3 DNA: TGTGCCAGTAGTACACTGGGGCACGCAGATACGCAGTATTTT.

For this clone: A junction end diverges from the germline sequence, so it may reflect a read error. The CDR3 sequence: CASPPMNTEAFF. CDR3 nucleotides: TGTGCCAGCCCACCTATGAACACTGAAGCTTTCTTT. This rearrangement joins TRBV18 to TRBJ1-1; unclear D gene. CDR3 length: 12 residues. From germline, CDR1 is KGHSH and CDR2 LQKENI.

The chain links TRBV7-9 to TRBJ1-2; 10 positions agree with TRBD1. Germline V gene data show CDR1 as SEHNR and CDR2 as FQNEAQ (reference sequence). This CDR3 is built from 14 residues. Germline trimming cut 2 bases from V and 8 bases from J; bases unmatched to any gene: 5. CDR3 sequence reads: CASSLSGQGSGYTF. The CDR3 region has the DNA TGTGCCAGCAGCTTATCGGGACAGGGGTCGGGCTACACCTTC.

The chain is built from TRBV6-5 and TRBJ2-7; 9 nucleotides line up with TRBD1. Germline trimming cut 6 bases from V and 2 bases from J; bases unmatched to any gene: 8. This CDR3 contains 15 residues. The V gene's germline CDR1 is MNHEY and CDR2 SVGAGI. The CDR3 nucleotides read TGTGCCAGCAGATCCGGGGGGACAGGGACCTACGAGCAGTACTTC. It codes for CASRSGGTGTYEQYF.

V usage is TRBV7-2 and J usage is TRBJ1-2; D is perhaps TRBD1 (6 bases). This CDR3 has 14 amino acids. Germline V gene lookup returns CDR1 SGHTA and CDR2 FQGNSA. The V end was cut by 5 bases, the J end by 5 bases, with 15 bases between. CDR3 in amino acids: CASSTTGFRYGYTF. Written as DNA, the CDR3 is TGTGCCAGCAGCACCACAGGGTTTCGGTATGGCTACACCTTC.

The chain recombines TRBV28 with TRBJ2-5, with a possible D match to TRBD1 (5 bases). This CDR3 is built from 17 residues. V lost 4 bases to trimming and J lost 5 bases, with 23 bases between them. The germline V gene has CDR1 MDHEN and CDR2 SYDVKM. CDR3 sequence: CASSSPASLVGHETQYF. The CDR3 nucleotides are TGTGCCAGCAGTTCCCCTGCCAGTCTCGTGGGGCACGAGACCCAGTACTTC.

This clone showed up just once. The J gene is TRBJ2-7, the V gene TRBV18; 7 nucleotides line up with TRBD1. The germline gives CDR1 KGHSH, CDR2 LQKENI. There are 14 residues in the CDR3. V lost 3 bases, J lost 2 bases, and 4 bases stayed unmatched. In DNA form, the CDR3 reads TGTGCCAGCTCACCCTCAGGACAGGCCTACGAGCAGTACTTC. Protein: CASSPSGQAYEQYF. The entire variable domain, with the rest obtained from reference TRBV18 and TRBJ2-7, is as follows: NAGVMQNPRHLVRRRGQEARLRCSPMKGHSHVYWYRQLPEEGLKFMVYLQKENIIDESGMPKERFSAEFPKEGPSILRIQQVVRGDSAAYFCASSPSGQAYEQYFGPGTRLTVT.

The chain links TRBV7-3 to TRBJ2-5; 8 bases align to TRBD2. Trimming took 5 bases from V and 4 from J; bases not matched to a gene: 3. The CDR3 consists of 13 residues. Germline assignment: CDR1 SGHTA and CDR2 FQGTGA. The CDR3 nucleotides are TGTGCCAGCAGCCCGGGAGGGGGAGAGACCCAGTACTTC. Translating it yields CASSPGGGETQYF.

The chain links TRBV5-4 to TRBJ2-3; D might be TRBD1 (6 bases). The CDR3 has 14 residues. The germline V gene has CDR1 SGHNT and CDR2 YYREEE (reference sequence). Trimming removed 6 bases at V and 4 bases at J, with 15 bases between. This chain's CDR3 is CASTLRGSADTQYF. The CDR3 DNA follows: TGTGCCAGCACCCTGAGGGGGTCCGCAGATACGCAGTATTTT.

The chain links TRBV2 to TRBJ2-3, with TRBD2 matching 9 bases. J gave up 7 bases and V 1 base, and 6 bases lay outside the gene matches. From germline, CDR1 is SNHLY and CDR2 FYNNEI. This CDR3 has 15 residues. CDR3 sequence reads: CASSEVGGTSHTQYF. The CDR3 nucleotides are TGTGCCAGCAGTGAAGTGGGCGGGACTAGCCATACGCAGTATTTT.

The CDR3 here is CASSQVQGARGYTF. Written as DNA, the CDR3 is TGCGCCAGCAGCCAAGTACAGGGGGCTCGGGGCTACACCTTC. The rearrangement links TRBV4-3 to TRBJ1-2, with 9 bases that match TRBD1. With V trimmed by 1 base and J by 8 bases, 5 bases remained unmatched. This CDR3 is built from 14 residues. CDR1 LGHNA and CDR2 YSLEER come from the germline V gene.